This T cell receptor beta chain was captured in a study of identical twins. Note on this clonotype: The antigen remains unidentified.

Per the germline V gene, CDR1 is SEHNR and CDR2 is FQNEAQ (reference sequence). V lost 5 bases and J lost 4; bases outside the gene matches: 13. This CDR3 is 17 amino acids long. Study-level points and caveats: Zero-insertion results could be subject to partial confounding by invariant MAIT and iNKT cells. The study found excess low generation probability among twin-shared out-of-frame alpha sequences.

The cDNA had a unique molecular identifier and a template-switch universal primer site. TCRdb re-called the 5' RACE reads with MiXCR, one entry per CDR3 protein. The table records 510,000 or so distinct CDR3 sequences, around 15% of them present only once. Separately, the same data were catalogued under a study of yellow fever vaccine responses in identical twins.

This clonotype was obtained from a woman under 30 in good health. The chain couples TRBV7-9 to TRBJ2-7, with TRBD1 matching over 11 bases. Sequenced material: CD4+ T cells sorted from blood. The CDR3 is CASSRGQGANVGYEQYF. As DNA, the CDR3 is TGTGCCAGCAGCCGCGGACAGGGGGCAAATGTCGGTTACGAGCAGTACTTC. The variable domain in full, with the rest retrieved from reference TRBV7-9 and TRBJ2-7, is DTGVSQNPRHKITKRGQNVTFRCDPISEHNRLYWYRQTLGQGPEFLTYFQNEAQLEKSRLLSDRFSAERPKGSFSTLEIQRTEQGDSAMYLCASSRGQGANVGYEQYFGPGTRLTVT.